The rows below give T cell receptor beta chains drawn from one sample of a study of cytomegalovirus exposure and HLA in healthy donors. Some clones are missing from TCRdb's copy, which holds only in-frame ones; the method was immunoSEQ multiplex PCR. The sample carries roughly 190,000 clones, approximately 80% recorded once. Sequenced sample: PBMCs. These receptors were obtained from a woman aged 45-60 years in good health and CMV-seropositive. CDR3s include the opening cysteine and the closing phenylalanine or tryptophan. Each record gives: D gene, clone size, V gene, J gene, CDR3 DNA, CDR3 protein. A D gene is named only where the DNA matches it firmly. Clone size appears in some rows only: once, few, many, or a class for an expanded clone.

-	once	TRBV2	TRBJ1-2	TGTGCCAGCAGTGAAACGGGGCGGGGGTCTAACTATGGCTACACCTTC	CASSETGRGSNYGYTF
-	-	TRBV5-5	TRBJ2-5	TGTGCCAGCAGCTTGGGGGGCCGCCAAGAGACCCAGTACTTC	CASSLGGRQETQYF
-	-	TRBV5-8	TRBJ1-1	TGTGCCAGCAGCGCCCGTGCGGGGCCGAACACTGAAGCTTTCTTT	CASSARAGPNTEAFF
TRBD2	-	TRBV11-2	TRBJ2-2	TGTGCCAGCAGCCGTTCTACACGGACTAGCGGGGGGACCGGGGAGCTGTTTTTT	CASSRSTRTSGGTGELFF
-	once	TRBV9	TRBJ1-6	TGTGCCAGCAGCGTATCAGGGATTCACCGAAATTCACCCCTCCACTTT	CASSVSGIHRNSPLHF
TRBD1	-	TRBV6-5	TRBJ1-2	TGTGCCAGCAGTCCCACCCGGGACAGCGGAGGAGGCTACACCTTC	CASSPTRDSGGGYTF
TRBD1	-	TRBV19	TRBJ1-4	TGTGCCAGTGCCTACAGGGGAACTAATGAAAAACTGTTTTTT	CASAYRGTNEKLFF
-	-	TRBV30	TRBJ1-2	TGTGCCTGGACCGTCGGGGTCCATGGCTACACCTTC	CAWTVGVHGYTF
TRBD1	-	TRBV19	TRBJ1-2	TGTGCCAGCATTCATAAGGGACAGGGGTATGCTGGCTACACCTTC	CASIHKGQGYAGYTF
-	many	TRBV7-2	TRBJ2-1	TGTGCCAGCAGCTTAGCGGTGGGCCAGCAGTTCTTC	CASSLAVGQQFF
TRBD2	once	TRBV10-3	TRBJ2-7	TGTGCCATCAGTGGGGGACTAGCGGGGGGTTTCTCCTACGAGCAGTACTTC	CAISGGLAGGFSYEQYF
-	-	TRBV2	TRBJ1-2	TGTGCCAGCAGGGCCGAATTGACACTGAACTATGGCTACACCTTC	CASRAELTLNYGYTF
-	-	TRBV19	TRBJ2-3	TGTGCCAGTAGTATTGGACAGAACACAGATACGCAGTATTTT	CASSIGQNTDTQYF